The clone carrying this T cell receptor (beta chain) has more than one count but fewer than ten. Its antigen is as yet unknown. Using a J-beta primer mix together with a sample-barcoded 5' primer, a second PCR was run for about 7 to 12 cycles. With 12 random nucleotides, a template-switch adaptor tagged each individual cDNA molecule. A single record per CDR3 protein comes from TCRdb applying MiXCR to the 5' RACE reads. The data show about 640,000 distinct CDR3 sequences, less than 35% seen once. This record comes from a study of blood T cells in healthy people across ages. Study-level background: Template switching retrieved approximately one barcoded beta molecule for each two T cells. Overall study findings and caveats: Researchers said unsorted PBMCs prevented a conclusive naive versus antigen-experienced comparison. The study regarded diversity estimates from one million T cells as underestimates.

The V gene's germline CDR1 is DFQATT and CDR2 SNEGSKA (reference sequence). V shed 6 bases and J 0 bases; nucleotides not matched to a gene: 10. The CDR3 is 15 residues long. The clonotype originates from a woman older than 75 in good health. The sequenced sample was blood. The rearrangement uses TRBV20-1 and TRBJ1-1; 7 bases are shared with TRBD1. The CDR3 loop reads CSALDRWFMNTEAFF. The DNA for the CDR3 is TGCAGTGCATTGGACAGGTGGTTTATGAACACTGAAGCTTTCTTT.